These 21 T cell receptor beta chains originate from one sample sequenced in a study of OX40 agonist ivuxolimab in advanced cancers. Produced via immunoSEQ multiplex PCR; TCRdb's table is partial and in-frame only. This table has under 140,000 clones, approximately 89% appearing once. Sequencing was performed on CD4+ or CD8+ T cells sorted from blood, taken in a trial of the OX40 agonist ivuxolimab. The receptors were sampled from an adult with an advanced solid tumor such as melanoma, head and neck, liver or kidney cancer.

The chain links TRBV2 to TRBJ2-3; 7 nucleotides line up with TRBD2. The CDR3 extends over 15 amino acids. The trim removed 3 bases at V and 1 base at J, leaving 4 bases unmatched. Per germline, CDR1 SNHLY and CDR2 FYNNEI. CDR3 sequence reads: CASSEASGRTDTQYF. The CDR3 nucleotides are TGTGCCAGCAGTGAGGCTAGCGGACGCACAGATACGCAGTATTTT.

The chain employs TRBV11-2 and TRBJ2-7, with TRBD1 identical over 7 bases. Trimming took 4 bases from V and 5 from J; bases not matched to a gene: 17. Germline lookup yields CDR1 SGHAT and CDR2 FQNNGV. The CDR3 has 17 amino acids. CDR3 DNA sequence: TGTGCCAGCAGCTCGCTGCCATCGGACAGGAGAGTCGACGAGCAGTACTTC. Translation gives CASSSLPSDRRVDEQYF.

This clone was observed a few times. The V and J genes are TRBV9 and TRBJ2-5; possible D gene TRBD1, 5 bases. This CDR3 has 15 residues. V shed 6 bases and J shed 5 bases, with 20 bases lying between them. Germline loops: CDR1 SGDLS, CDR2 YYNGEE. The CDR3: CASTKGPSMVETQYF. In DNA, the CDR3 is TGTGCCAGCACAAAGGGGCCGTCCATGGTGGAGACCCAGTACTTC.

The rearrangement links TRBV4-1 to TRBJ2-7, with a tentative D call TRBD2 (6 bases). Trimming pared 0 bases from V and 3 bases from J, leaving 12 bases between. In germline, CDR1 is MGHRA, CDR2 YSYEKL. This CDR3 has 15 amino acids. Written as DNA, the CDR3 is TGCGCCAGCAGCCAAGATCGGACTACCGGCTACGAGCAGTACTTC. It yields the protein CASSQDRTTGYEQYF.

The CDR3 protein is CASLGRGPTYEQYF. The CDR3 nucleotides read TGTGCCTCCCTGGGTCGGGGGCCCACCTACGAGCAGTACTTC. The chain carries TRBV10-3 and TRBJ2-7; tentatively, D is TRBD1 or TRBD2 (6 bases each). CDR3 length equals 14 residues. Germline CDR1 is ENHRY and CDR2 is SYGVKD. The V end was cut by 11 bases, the J end by 2 bases, with 19 bases between.

V gene TRBV10-1 combines with J gene TRBJ1-1; no reliable D call. V was shortened by 6 bases and J by 0 bases, with 14 bases between the two germline ends. In germline, CDR1 is WNHNN, CDR2 SYGVQD (reference sequence). The CDR3 contains 15 residues. CDR3 amino acids: CASRDVLIMNTEAFF. In DNA, the CDR3 is TGCGCCAGCAGGGACGTGTTGATCATGAACACTGAAGCTTTCTTT.

The rearrangement joins TRBV6-6 to TRBJ2-7, with D perhaps matching TRBD1 or TRBD2 (5 bases each). V was shortened by 2 bases and J by 0 bases, with 5 bases between the two germline ends. The germline V gene encodes CDR1 MNHNY and CDR2 SVGAGI (reference sequence). The CDR3 is 13 amino acids. CDR3 region: CASSYGGSYEQYF. CDR3 sequence (DNA): TGTGCCAGCAGTTACGGGGGCTCCTACGAGCAGTACTTC.

The V gene is TRBV4-2, the J gene TRBJ1-4; 8 nucleotides align to TRBD1. The V gene end was trimmed by 0 bases and the J gene end by 10 bases; junction bases not matched to a gene: 10. Germline V gives CDR1 LGHNA, CDR2 YNFKEQ. The CDR3 has 16 amino acids. The CDR3 spells CASSQDERQGAGKLFF. The CDR3 DNA follows: TGTGCCAGCAGCCAAGATGAGCGGCAGGGGGCGGGAAAACTGTTTTTT.

The chain carries TRBV5-4 and TRBJ2-7; perhaps D is TRBD1 or TRBD2 (5 bases each). The germline CDR1 and CDR2 sequences are SGHNT and YYREEE (reference sequence). V dropped 4 bases and J dropped 7 bases, with 15 bases sitting between them. The CDR3 spans 13 residues. The CDR3 sequence: CASSPRDLGEQYF. The CDR3 nucleotides are TGTGCCAGCAGCCCCCGGGACCTCGGAGAGCAGTACTTC.

The DNA of the CDR3 is TGTGCCAGCAGTTACTCGGGGGGGACTCAGCCCCAGCATTTT. It is translated as CASSYSGGTQPQHF. The rearrangement uses TRBV6-5 and TRBJ1-5, with D maybe TRBD1 (5 bases). This CDR3 is built from 14 residues. CDR1 is MNHEY and CDR2 is SVGAGI in the germline V gene. V was cut by 0 bases and J by 6 bases, with 9 bases left in between.

About this clone itself: At the DNA level, this CDR3 is encoded by other sequences in the same sample as well. Here the CDR3 DNA reads TGTGCCAGCAGTGAAGCAAGGGTGGTGACCGAAGCTTTCTTT. Its translation: CASSEARVVTEAFF. The chain carries TRBV6-1 and TRBJ1-1; D gene uncertain. Trimming removed 0 bases from V and 8 bases from J, with 13 bases in between. This CDR3 region has 14 residues. From germline, CDR1 is MNHNS and CDR2 SASEGT.

The rearrangement joins TRBV7-9 to TRBJ1-2, with D perhaps TRBD1 (5 bases). Trimming left V 1 base short and J 5 bases short, with 14 bases between. CDR1 is SEHNR and CDR2 is FQNEAQ in the germline V gene (reference sequence). The CDR3 is made up of 15 amino acids. DNA for the CDR3: TGTGCCAGCAGCTTAGATCAGGGCGCACCATATGGCTACACCTTC. Translating gives CASSLDQGAPYGYTF.

The J gene is TRBJ1-1, the V gene TRBV4-3, with D uncertain. CDR1 is LGHNA, CDR2 YSLEER, per germline. The CDR3 has 14 amino acids. The V end lost 4 bases, the J end lost 2 bases, and 11 bases lay between the germline ends. In DNA form, the CDR3 reads TGCGCCAGCAGCCCAATGCTCGTCAACACTGAAGCTTTCTTT. Its protein is CASSPMLVNTEAFF.

The chain links TRBV7-9 to TRBJ1-2; D is undetermined. The CDR3 loop spans 13 amino acids. The V gene lost 2 bases and the J gene lost 2 bases, with 6 bases spanning the gap. The germline V gene has CDR1 SEHNR and CDR2 FQNEAQ (reference sequence). CDR3 amino acids: CASSLMWNYGYTF. In DNA form, the CDR3 reads TGTGCCAGCAGCTTAATGTGGAACTATGGCTACACCTTC.

The gene calls are TRBV9 and TRBJ2-2, with D possibly being TRBD2 (6 bases). Germline V gives CDR1 SGDLS, CDR2 YYNGEE. V was clipped by 4 bases and J by 5 bases, with 21 bases between them. CDR3 length: 17 residues. The chain's CDR3 is CASSITGTGDITGELFF. The CDR3 bases are TGTGCCAGCAGCATAACCGGGACGGGGGATATAACCGGGGAGCTGTTTTTT.

This chain uses TRBV19 with TRBJ2-5; D may be TRBD1 (5 bases). Per germline, CDR1 LNHDA and CDR2 SQIVND (reference sequence). V shed 4 bases and J shed 2 bases, with 8 bases lying between them. The CDR3 runs 13 residues. In DNA form, the CDR3 reads TGTGCCAGTAGTAACAGGCTTCAAGAGACCCAGTACTTC. Protein: CASSNRLQETQYF.

In its sample, this clone was seen a few times. CDR3 nucleotide sequence: TGTGCCAGCAGTAGGGTGGTGCAGTTCTTC. The encoded protein is CASSRVVQFF. V gene TRBV2 combines with J gene TRBJ2-1, with no clear D. In germline, CDR1 is SNHLY, CDR2 FYNNEI. The CDR3 is made up of 10 amino acids. Trimming left V 5 bases short and J 12 bases short, with 8 bases between.

The chain recombines TRBV4-2 with TRBJ1-1; no clear D. This CDR3 contains 15 residues. Germline V gene lookup returns CDR1 LGHNA and CDR2 YNFKEQ. The germline V and J ends were trimmed by 1 base and 1 base, with 10 bases remaining between them. The CDR3 here is CASSQAEGGNTEAFF. The CDR3 nucleotides read TGTGCCAGCAGCCAAGCCGAAGGAGGGAACACTGAAGCTTTCTTT.

The V call is TRBV28, the J call TRBJ2-5; possibly TRBD1 for D (6 bases). In germline, CDR1 is MDHEN, CDR2 SYDVKM. This CDR3 spans 16 amino acids. Trimming shortened V by 4 bases and J by 2 bases, and 17 bases separated the two germline ends. CDR3 in amino acids: CASSSRDTERQETQYF. DNA for the CDR3: TGTGCCAGCAGTTCCCGGGACACCGAACGGCAAGAGACCCAGTACTTC. The variable domain in full, with the rest retrieved from reference TRBV28 and TRBJ2-5, is DVKVTQSSRYLVKRTGEKVFLECVQDMDHENMFWYRQDPGLGLRLIYFSYDVKMKEKGDIPEGYSVSREKKERFSLILESASTNQTSMYLCASSSRDTERQETQYFGPGTRLLVL.

The V call is TRBV30, the J call TRBJ2-2, with a possible D match to TRBD1 (5 bases). V shed 1 base and J shed 0 bases, with 9 bases lying between them. The CDR3 length is 15 residues. Germline CDR1 reads GTSNPN; CDR2 reads SVGIG (reference sequence). CDR3 loop: CAWSARTTNTGELFF. In DNA form, the CDR3 reads TGTGCCTGGAGTGCGCGGACAACGAACACCGGGGAGCTGTTTTTT. The variable domain in full, with the rest retrieved from reference TRBV30 and TRBJ2-2, is SQTIHQWPATLVQPVGSPLSLECTVEGTSNPNLYWYRQAAGRGLQLLFYSVGIGQISSEVPQNLSASRPQDRQFILSSKKLLLSDSGFYLCAWSARTTNTGELFFGEGSRLTVL.

Written as DNA, the CDR3 is TGCGCCAGCAGCCCCGAAGGGGGGACCTACGAGCAGTACTTC. Its protein is CASSPEGGTYEQYF. V usage is TRBV4-3 and J usage is TRBJ2-7; D might be TRBD1 or TRBD2, each matching 6 bases. The CDR3 is made up of 14 amino acids. The germline CDR1 and CDR2 sequences are LGHNA and YSLEER. The germline V and J ends were trimmed by 4 bases and 2 bases, with 12 bases remaining between them.